Following are 17 T cell receptor beta chains from one sample sequenced in a study of Graves' ophthalmopathy and Graves' hyperthyroidism. TCR beta CDR3 amplification used RNA transcripts. After a first-round RT-PCR with HTBI primers, a second-round multiplex PCR was run. In TCRdb, the multiplex PCR reads were re-called with MiXCR into one record per CDR3 protein. The sample carries approximately 410,000 distinct CDR3 sequences, approximately 15% recorded once. The source material was peripheral blood. The receptors here all came from a woman aged 18-29 years with stable Graves' hyperthyroidism.

There are many counts of this clonotype. The chain recombines TRBV19 with TRBJ2-7, with 8 bases identical to TRBD1. The CDR3 consists of 14 residues. Per germline, CDR1 LNHDA and CDR2 SQIVND (reference sequence). Unmatched junction bases numbered 7, after V lost 5 bases and J lost 4 bases. Here the CDR3 reads CASSDRTGNYEQYF. CDR3 in DNA: TGTGCCAGTAGTGATCGGACAGGGAATTACGAGCAGTACTTC.

This clonotype was recorded many times. The chain links TRBV28 to TRBJ1-2; no definite D call. Trimming cost V 4 bases and J 4 bases, with 16 bases left between them. This CDR3 has 15 residues. The V gene's germline CDR1 is MDHEN and CDR2 SYDVKM. The CDR3 nucleotides are TGTGCCAGCAGTTCCTTGATCCCGGGGTCCTATGGCTACACCTTC. This codes for CASSSLIPGSYGYTF.

In its sample, this clonotype was seen once. Sequence at one end of the junction differs from germline and may be a read error. The V call is TRBV13, the J call TRBJ1-6; no clear D gene. Germline V lookup: CDR1 PRHDT, CDR2 FYEKMQ (reference sequence). The length of the CDR3 is 15 residues. CDR3 DNA: TGTGCCAGCAGCTTAGGACCCCTCGATAATTCACCGCTCCACTTT. Translation gives CASSLGPLDNSPLHF.

This clonotype was observed many times. The rearrangement uses TRBV27 and TRBJ1-1, with unresolved D. Germline V gives CDR1 MNHEY, CDR2 SMNVEV (reference sequence). Trimming removed 5 bases at V and 4 bases at J, with 14 bases between. The CDR3 loop spans 14 amino acids. The DNA of the CDR3 is TGTGCCAGCAGTCCACTTAGTTCGGGCACTGAAGCTTTCTTT. Translating it yields CASSPLSSGTEAFF.

The sample holds many counts of this clonotype. The chain joins TRBV7-8 to TRBJ2-7, with 8 nucleotides matching TRBD1. CDR1 is SGHVS, CDR2 FQNEAQ, per germline. This CDR3 spans 16 amino acids. The V gene end was trimmed by 4 bases and the J gene end by 0 bases; junction bases not matched to a gene: 8. CDR3: CASSSDRDRFSYEQYF. The DNA of the CDR3 is TGTGCCAGCAGCTCCGACCGGGACAGGTTCTCCTACGAGCAGTACTTC.

This clonotype was seen many times. The rearrangement joins TRBV25-1 to TRBJ1-6; no clear D gene. Deletions cut 6 bases from V and 7 bases from J, with 16 bases between. The CDR3 runs 15 residues. From germline, CDR1 is MGHDK and CDR2 SYGVNS. The CDR3 bases are TGTGCCAGCAGCGATACCCGGGCGGGGAATTCACCCCTCCACTTT. Translated: CASSDTRAGNSPLHF.

This clonotype was seen only a few times. The CDR3 loop is CASSLYGDSSGNTIYF. The CDR3 DNA reads TGTGCCAGCAGCTTATATGGGGACAGCTCTGGAAACACCATATATTTT. The J gene is TRBJ1-3, the V gene TRBV11-1; 7 bases are shared with TRBD1. V shed 2 bases, J shed 0 bases, and the junction held 4 bases outside the gene matches. CDR1 and CDR2 (germline): SGHAT, FQDESV (reference sequence). This CDR3 has 16 amino acids.

This clonotype showed up many times. The V call is TRBV19, the J call TRBJ1-6; no definite D call. CDR3 length: 15 amino acids. Trimming shortened V by 0 bases and J by 7 bases, and 10 bases separated the two germline ends. Germline CDR1 and CDR2: LNHDA and SQIVND (reference sequence). The CDR3 is CASSIDIIKNSPLHF. DNA for the CDR3: TGTGCCAGTAGTATAGATATTATAAAGAATTCACCCCTCCACTTT.

This clonotype was observed many times. The chain uses TRBV6-5 and TRBJ1-1; D uncertain. Trimming pared 2 bases from V and 11 bases from J, leaving 9 bases between. The V gene's germline CDR1 is MNHEY and CDR2 SVGAGI. The CDR3 runs 11 residues. CDR3 in DNA: TGTGCCAGCAGTTACGGGGTTGGCGCTTTCTTT. Translating gives CASSYGVGAFF.

This clonotype was seen at least ten times. J is TRBJ2-7 and V is TRBV5-1; a weak D match, TRBD2 (5 bases). Trimming pared 6 bases from V and 0 bases from J, leaving 10 bases between. Germline V gene data show CDR1 as SGHRS and CDR2 as YFSETQ. The CDR3 spans 13 residues. CDR3 protein: CASNPGSSYEQYF. In DNA, the CDR3 is TGCGCCAGCAACCCGGGAAGCTCCTACGAGCAGTACTTC.

As to this clonotype: Here the CDR3 omits its conserved ending phenylalanine or tryptophan, so a read error is the likely source. The V gene is TRBV19, the J gene TRBJ2-3; D tentatively fits TRBD1 or TRBD2 (6 bases each). Germline V gene sequence: CDR1 LNHDA, CDR2 SQIVND (reference sequence). The CDR3 is made up of 17 amino acids. V lost 9 bases and J lost 3, with 25 bases in between. CDR3 protein: CASPSKAGRGGTDTQYC. The CDR3 DNA sequence: TGTGCCAGCCCTTCCAAGGCGGGCCGAGGGGGGACAGATACGCAGTATTGT.

This clonotype was seen repeatedly, ten times or more. V usage is TRBV20-1 and J usage is TRBJ1-5; D uncertain. V lost 6 bases and J 0 bases, leaving 12 bases between the germline ends. The CDR3 is made up of 14 amino acids. Germline V lookup: CDR1 DFQATT, CDR2 SNEGSKA (reference sequence). The CDR3 here is CSAKPGASNQPQHF. In nucleotides, the CDR3 is TGCAGTGCAAAACCCGGAGCTAGCAATCAGCCCCAGCATTTT.

This clonotype was counted ten times or more. The rearrangement links TRBV19 to TRBJ1-6; 7 bases fit TRBD1. Trimming removed 1 base from V and 9 bases from J; junction bases left unmatched: 9. The CDR3 is made up of 16 amino acids. CDR1 and CDR2 (germline): LNHDA, SQIVND (reference sequence). DNA for the CDR3: TGTGCCAGTAGTATAGGGGAGACAGGGCTCGGTTCACCCCTCCACTTT. It yields the protein CASSIGETGLGSPLHF. Variable domain in full (rest from reference TRBV19 and TRBJ1-6): DGGITQSPKYLFRKEGQNVTLSCEQNLNHDAMYWYRQDPGQGLRLIYYSQIVNDFQKGDIAEGYSVSREKKESFPLTVTSAQKNPTAFYLCASSIGETGLGSPLHFGNGTRLTVT.

The table lists this clonotype with a few counts. The chain carries TRBV19 and TRBJ2-7; 7 bases map to TRBD2. Germline trimming cut 7 bases from V and 3 bases from J; bases unmatched to any gene: 9. Germline V gene sequence: CDR1 LNHDA, CDR2 SQIVND (reference sequence). The CDR3 is 14 amino acids. The CDR3 sequence: CASTHRSGDYEQYF. In DNA form, the CDR3 reads TGTGCCAGTACCCACCGGAGCGGGGACTACGAGCAGTACTTC. The full variable domain, with the rest looked up from reference TRBV19 and TRBJ2-7, is DGGITQSPKYLFRKEGQNVTLSCEQNLNHDAMYWYRQDPGQGLRLIYYSQIVNDFQKGDIAEGYSVSREKKESFPLTVTSAQKNPTAFYLCASTHRSGDYEQYFGPGTRLTVT.

The sample holds many counts of this clonotype. The chain uses TRBV29-1 and TRBJ2-7, with 7 bases that match TRBD1. The germline gives CDR1 SQVTM, CDR2 ANQGSEA. V shed 6 bases and J 0 bases; nucleotides not matched to a gene: 11. CDR3 size: 15 residues. DNA of the CDR3: TGCAGCGTATTGAGGGACAGCCTTTTCTCCTACGAGCAGTACTTC. Translating gives CSVLRDSLFSYEQYF.

The chain has TRBV27 and TRBJ2-2; no clear D. This CDR3 is built from 15 residues. Trimming took off 2 bases at V and 2 bases at J, with 9 bases between the two ends. Germline V gene sequence: CDR1 MNHEY, CDR2 SMNVEV (reference sequence). The CDR3 protein is CASSLGFGNTGELFF. The CDR3 DNA reads TGTGCCAGCAGTTTAGGTTTTGGAAACACCGGGGAGCTGTTTTTT.

This clonotype has a handful of counts. J is TRBJ2-2 and V is TRBV30, with D possibly matching TRBD1 (5 bases). V was clipped by 1 base and J by 6 bases, with 12 bases between them. The germline V gene encodes CDR1 GTSNPN and CDR2 SVGIG (reference sequence). The CDR3 length is 14 residues. The CDR3 loop is CAWSAGLEPGELFF. CDR3 sequence (DNA): TGTGCCTGGAGTGCAGGGCTGGAGCCCGGGGAGCTGTTTTTT.